The 26 T cell receptor beta chains in this list originate from one sample, sequenced in a study of T cells in Graves' hyperthyroidism and ophthalmopathy. Amplified regions were TCR beta CDR3 sequences from RNA transcripts. The HTBI primer set served for first-round RT-PCR of the TCR CDR3. TCRdb redid the calling of the multiplex PCR reads with MiXCR, one entry per CDR3 protein. The sample includes some 500,000 distinct CDR3 sequences, about 15% of them seen just once. Sequencing input: blood. The receptors shown here come from a woman in her thirties with Graves' ophthalmopathy.

This clonotype was observed a handful of times. This chain joins TRBV28 and TRBJ1-5, with D unresolved. This CDR3 spans 15 amino acids. Germline loops: CDR1 MDHEN, CDR2 SYDVKM. V shed 4 bases and J shed 0 bases, with 10 bases lying between them. The CDR3 sequence is CASSSQRNSNQPQHF. The CDR3 DNA is TGTGCCAGCAGTTCGCAGCGTAATAGCAATCAGCCCCAGCATTTT.

V is TRBV5-1 and J is TRBJ2-2; D remains ambiguous. Trimming took 5 bases from V and 4 from J, leaving 9 bases between them. Germline CDR1 reads SGHRS; CDR2 reads YFSETQ. The length of the CDR3 is 13 residues. The CDR3, as DNA: TGCGCCAGCAGTCCAGAGGCCACCGGGGAGCTGTTTTTT. As protein: CASSPEATGELFF.

The chain recombines TRBV28 with TRBJ2-7, with 9 positions matching TRBD2. The length of the CDR3 is 16 residues. J gave up 4 bases and V 1 base, and 8 bases lay outside the gene matches. Per the germline V gene, CDR1 is MDHEN and CDR2 is SYDVKM. CDR3 region: CASSLFPLAGQYEQYF. DNA for the CDR3: TGTGCCAGCAGTTTATTCCCCCTAGCGGGGCAATACGAGCAGTACTTC.

This clonotype was recorded many times. The chain links TRBV11-2 to TRBJ2-2; maybe TRBD2 (6 bases). From germline, CDR1 is SGHAT and CDR2 FQNNGV. V lost 1 base, J lost 6 bases, and 9 bases lay in between. The CDR3 runs to 14 residues. This CDR3 is CASSLGDWSGELFF. The DNA of the CDR3 is TGTGCCAGCAGCTTAGGGGACTGGTCCGGGGAGCTGTTTTTT.

This clonotype was observed many times. The genes are TRBV10-3 and TRBJ1-2, with unresolved D. Trimming removed 6 bases at V and 2 bases at J, with 13 bases between. The CDR3 length is 14 residues. The germline gives CDR1 ENHRY, CDR2 SYGVKD. The CDR3 nucleotides read TGTGCCATCAGCCCGAGGGAGACAAACTATGGCTACACCTTC. Encoded protein: CAISPRETNYGYTF.

The J gene is TRBJ2-1, the V gene TRBV4-3; 10 nucleotides agree with TRBD2. Germline CDR1 reads LGHNA; CDR2 reads YSLEER. CDR3 length equals 16 residues. V shed 1 base, J shed 8 bases, and the junction held 8 bases outside the gene matches. The DNA of the CDR3 is TGCGCCAGCAGCCAAGGGGCTAGCGGGAGAGGGGATGAGCAGTTCTTC. Translation gives CASSQGASGRGDEQFF.

This clonotype was seen ten or more times. The genes are TRBV6-4 and TRBJ2-6; no clear D. CDR3 size: 15 residues. V was cut by 6 bases and J by 3 bases, with 12 bases left in between. Germline V CDR1 and CDR2: MRHNA, SNTAGT. CDR3: CASSRKADGANVLTF. The CDR3 DNA reads TGTGCCAGCAGCCGAAAGGCAGATGGGGCCAACGTCCTGACTTTC.

In this sample, this clonotype turned up many times. The rearrangement uses TRBV30 and TRBJ2-5; D unclear. This CDR3 region has 15 residues. The V end lost 5 bases, the J end lost 1 base, and 17 bases lay between the germline ends. Germline V gene data show CDR1 as GTSNPN and CDR2 as SVGIG (reference sequence). Here the CDR3 reads CAWSIPRIGQETQYF. CDR3 DNA: TGTGCCTGGTCCATCCCCCGAATCGGCCAAGAGACCCAGTACTTC.

This clonotype came up a few times. The chain uses TRBV6-2 or TRBV6-3 and TRBJ2-1; 8 bases agree with TRBD1. Germline V gene lookup returns CDR1 MNHEY and CDR2 SVGEGT. There are 16 residues in the CDR3. V lost 3 bases to trimming and J lost 6 bases; unmatched junction nucleotides: 10. The CDR3 DNA reads as TGTGCCAGCAGTTATCGAGACAGGGGCACCTTCAATGAGCAGTTCTTC. Amino acid sequence: CASSYRDRGTFNEQFF.

This chain joins TRBV5-4 and TRBJ2-6; weak D call: TRBD1 (6 bases). The CDR3 covers 16 residues. The germline gives CDR1 SGHNT, CDR2 YYREEE (reference sequence). V lost 6 bases to trimming and J lost 4 bases, with 17 bases between them. The CDR3 DNA is TGTGCCAGCACCCCAACAGGGTTGAAGGGGGCCAACGTCCTGACTTTC. Translated: CASTPTGLKGANVLTF.

This clonotype was observed a few times. The chain recombines TRBV12-3 or TRBV12-4 with TRBJ2-1; D gene unclear. The CDR3 is 12 amino acids. The ends were cut back, 5 bases at V and 13 bases at J, with 15 bases in the middle. CDR3 loop: CASSTPAPEQFF. CDR3 coding DNA: TGTGCCAGCAGTACGCCAGCCCCCGAACAGTTCTTC.

As to this clonotype: Relative to the germline gene, one junction end is altered; a read error may explain this. V is TRBV20-1 and J is TRBJ1-2; 8 bases align to TRBD1. Germline CDR1 and CDR2: DFQATT and SNEGSKA (reference sequence). The CDR3 covers 14 residues. CDR3 protein: CSARDTGGNYGHTF. Here the CDR3 DNA reads TGCAGTGCTAGAGATACAGGGGGAAACTATGGCCACACCTTC.

This clonotype was seen ten or more times. The rearrangement uses TRBV3-1 and TRBJ2-7, with D possibly matching TRBD1 (6 bases). This CDR3 region has 14 residues. V lost 4 bases and J lost 0, with 10 bases in between. CDR1 LGHDT and CDR2 YNNKEL come from the germline V gene (reference sequence). Here the CDR3 reads CASSLGQYSYEQYF. CDR3 coding DNA: TGTGCCAGCAGCCTCGGACAGTACTCCTACGAGCAGTACTTC.

The chain links TRBV4-1 to TRBJ2-2; D is uncertain. CDR3 length equals 16 residues. V was shortened by 1 base and J by 0 bases, with 9 bases between the two germline ends. Germline V gene lookup returns CDR1 MGHRA and CDR2 YSYEKL. CDR3 DNA: TGCGCCAGCAGCCAAGGTGGGGTGACGAACACCGGGGAGCTGTTTTTT. Protein product: CASSQGGVTNTGELFF.

This sequence joins TRBV28 and TRBJ1-6; D is uncertain. The CDR3 is 13 residues long. V was shortened by 6 bases and J by 7 bases, with 10 bases between the two germline ends. CDR1 and CDR2 from the germline V gene are MDHEN and SYDVKM. The CDR3 nucleotides are TGTGCCAGCAGGGGGAGACCAAATTCACCCCTCCACTTT. Translating it yields CASRGRPNSPLHF.

This clonotype appeared many times. The genes are TRBV20-1 and TRBJ1-5; D uncertain. CDR3 length equals 14 residues. Germline lookup yields CDR1 DFQATT and CDR2 SNEGSKA (reference sequence). V dropped 6 bases and J dropped 4 bases, with 16 bases sitting between them. CDR3 DNA: TGCAGTGCCCGACCTACGGCACCGAATCAGCCCCAGCATTTT. This codes for CSARPTAPNQPQHF.

The chain recombines TRBV4-1 with TRBJ2-7; D is ambiguous. The CDR3 covers 13 residues. From germline, CDR1 is MGHRA and CDR2 YSYEKL. Trimming removed 4 bases from V and 4 bases from J, with 11 bases in between. CDR3 nucleotides: TGCGCCAGCAGCCCTACGACTGATTACGAGCAGTACTTC. It yields the protein CASSPTTDYEQYF.

This clonotype was observed many times. The chain is built from TRBV20-1 and TRBJ2-5; perhaps TRBD2 as D (7 bases). The CDR3 is 14 residues long. Per the germline V gene, CDR1 is DFQATT and CDR2 is SNEGSKA (reference sequence). V dropped 5 bases and J dropped 3 bases, with 16 bases sitting between them. The CDR3 region has the DNA TGCAGTGCTGAGAGGGGGGAGGGCAAAGAGACCCAGTACTTC. Translated: CSAERGEGKETQYF.

This clonotype was detected many times. The V and J genes are TRBV28 and TRBJ1-1; tentatively, D is TRBD1 (5 bases). The germline V and J ends were trimmed by 4 bases and 1 base, with 10 bases remaining between them. The germline CDR1 and CDR2 sequences are MDHEN and SYDVKM. This CDR3 spans 14 amino acids. The CDR3 nucleotides read TGTGCCAGCAGTTCCGGGACCCAGAACACTGAAGCTTTCTTT. Protein sequence: CASSSGTQNTEAFF.

This clonotype occurred many times. The chain recombines TRBV12-3 or TRBV12-4 with TRBJ2-7, with 8 bases identical to TRBD1. This CDR3 spans 14 amino acids. With V trimmed by 1 base and J by 5 bases, 4 bases remained unmatched. The CDR3 DNA reads as TGTGCCAGCAGTTTAGTCAGGGGGCGCGACGAGCAGTACTTC. Translation: CASSLVRGRDEQYF.

This clonotype was detected many times. The chain carries TRBV3-1 and TRBJ2-5, with D possibly being TRBD1 (5 bases). The CDR3 has 15 amino acids. Trimming shortened V by 3 bases and J by 4 bases, and 15 bases separated the two germline ends. The germline CDR1 and CDR2 sequences are LGHDT and YNNKEL (reference sequence). In nucleotides, the CDR3 is TGTGCCAGCAGCCACGTCACTCAGGGCGGAGAGACCCAGTACTTC. Residues: CASSHVTQGGETQYF.

The sample holds one count of this clonotype. The CDR3 DNA follows: TGTGCCATCAAGGGGGGACAGGGGCGCATTCAGTACTTC. This sequence encodes CAIKGGQGRIQYF. The chain has TRBV2 and TRBJ2-4; 10 nucleotides align to TRBD1. Germline CDR1 is SNHLY and CDR2 is FYNNEI. CDR3 length: 13 amino acids. Trimming at V came to 10 bases and at J to 9 bases, leaving 9 bases not matched to a gene. The variable domain in full, completed from reference TRBV2 and TRBJ2-4, reads EPEVTQTPSHQVTQMGQEVILRCVPISNHLYFYWYRQILGQKVEFLVSFYNNEISEKSEIFDDQFSVERPDGSNFTLKIRSTKLEDSAMYFCAIKGGQGRIQYFGAGTRLSVL.

The chain recombines TRBV19 with TRBJ2-2; TRBD1 agrees at 9 bases. J lost 3 bases, V lost 7 bases, and 3 bases had no gene match. The CDR3 loop spans 14 amino acids. Germline CDR1 reads LNHDA; CDR2 reads SQIVND (reference sequence). Here the CDR3 reads CASTGTGYTGELFF. The CDR3 DNA is TGTGCCAGTACCGGGACAGGGTACACCGGGGAGCTGTTTTTT.

The chain links TRBV4-1 to TRBJ2-1; 8 nucleotides match TRBD1. Germline V gives CDR1 MGHRA, CDR2 YSYEKL. The V and J ends lost 4 bases and 4 bases, in that order; junction bases with no gene match: 12. The CDR3 length is 17 residues. For the CDR3, the DNA is TGCGCCAGCAGCCCGCCCGTAGCCAGGGGGCTTTACAATGAGCAGTTCTTC. It translates to CASSPPVARGLYNEQFF.

This clonotype was counted ten times or more. The V call is TRBV12-3 or TRBV12-4, the J call TRBJ1-5; D unclear. The ends were cut back, 1 base at V and 5 bases at J, with 9 bases in the middle. The CDR3 has 14 residues. This CDR3 reads CASSLGGAYQPQHF. The CDR3 DNA sequence: TGTGCCAGCAGTTTAGGGGGAGCCTATCAGCCCCAGCATTTT.

Comment on this clonotype: The junction departs from the called germline gene at one end, perhaps through a read error. The chain uses TRBV29-1 and TRBJ2-5; 8 nucleotides line up with TRBD2. Germline loops: CDR1 SQVTM, CDR2 ANQGSEA. This CDR3 has 15 residues. The CDR3 DNA reads as TGCAGCGTTGACACTTTTGCGGGAGGAGGGGAGAGCCAGTACTTC. Amino acids: CSVDTFAGGGESQYF.